Given below is one TCR beta chain in context. This sample was included in a study of OX40 agonist ivuxolimab in advanced cancers. With 0 bases removed from V and 10 bases from J, the gap between germline ends came to 5 bases. This CDR3 comprises 11 residues. From germline, CDR1 is SGDLS and CDR2 YYNGEE. Libraries were prepared by immunoSEQ multiplex PCR; TCRdb keeps only in-frame clonotypes and omits some of them. Among tens of thousands of clones listed, around 90% were seen once. The receptor's source is an adult with an advanced solid tumor such as melanoma, head and neck, liver or kidney cancer. This chain links TRBV9 with TRBJ2-1; D uncertain. Material: CD4+ or CD8+ T cells sorted from blood, obtained in a trial of the OX40 agonist ivuxolimab. CDR3 nucleotides: TGTGCCAGCAGCGTAGGGTGGGAGCAGTTCTTC. This encodes CASSVGWEQFF.